The 13 T cell receptor beta chains below were found in one sample sequenced in a study of blood T cell repertoires in COVID-19. Using immunoSEQ multiplex PCR, the repertoire was profiled, and TCRdb retains in-frame clones only, with some absent. The data contain 150,000 or so clones, more than 75% of them singletons. Sequencing was done on a sample of peripheral blood. The receptors shown here come from a man between 60 and 75 years old with active or convalescent COVID-19.

The V gene is TRBV6-5, the J gene TRBJ2-7; perhaps TRBD2 as D (5 bases). Germline V gene lookup returns CDR1 MNHEY and CDR2 SVGAGI. This CDR3 has 14 residues. Trimming left V 5 bases short and J 2 bases short, with 13 bases between. Written as DNA, the CDR3 is TGTGCCAGCAGTCGGACTTCCCAGACCTACGAGCAGTACTTC. It codes for CASSRTSQTYEQYF.

The J gene is TRBJ2-1, the V gene TRBV2, with a weak D call TRBD1 (6 bases). V shed 2 bases and J shed 10 bases, with 12 bases lying between them. The germline V gene has CDR1 SNHLY and CDR2 FYNNEI. The length of the CDR3 is 13 residues. CDR3 bases: TGTGCCAGCAGTGAATACGACGGGACAGAGCAGTTCTTC. Translation gives CASSEYDGTEQFF.

This clone has just a few counts. The genes are TRBV6-5 and TRBJ1-5; 7 bases match TRBD1. J gave up 0 bases and V 5 bases, and 4 bases lay outside the gene matches. The germline V gene has CDR1 MNHEY and CDR2 SVGAGI. The CDR3 is made up of 15 amino acids. The CDR3: CASSTDRDSNQPQHF. CDR3 in DNA: TGTGCCAGCAGTACCGACAGGGATAGCAATCAGCCCCAGCATTTT.

The CDR3 loop is CASSQWTTNEQFF. The CDR3 nucleotides are TGTGCCAGCAGCCAATGGACTACCAATGAGCAGTTCTTC. This chain joins TRBV3-1 (or the pseudogene TRBV3-2) and TRBJ2-1; D is perhaps TRBD2 (6 bases). V lost 2 bases and J 6 bases, leaving 8 bases between the germline ends. Germline loops: CDR1 LGHDT, CDR2 YNNKEL (reference sequence). This CDR3 comprises 13 residues.

The gene calls are TRBV5-4 and TRBJ1-1; tentative D call: TRBD1 (5 bases). V was clipped by 5 bases and J by 0 bases, with 8 bases between them. This CDR3 is 13 amino acids long. Germline V CDR1 and CDR2: SGHNT, YYREEE (reference sequence). CDR3 coding DNA: TGTGCCAGCAGTAGGGGCTTGAACACTGAAGCTTTCTTT. Translated, it gives CASSRGLNTEAFF.

The gene calls are TRBV6-2 or TRBV6-3 and TRBJ1-2; 7 bases agree with TRBD1. V lost 5 bases, J lost 4 bases, and 4 bases stayed unmatched. The CDR3 consists of 13 residues. Germline CDR1 and CDR2: MNHEY and SVGEGT. The CDR3: CASSEDRSYGYTF. For the CDR3, the DNA is TGTGCCAGCAGTGAGGACAGGAGCTATGGCTACACCTTC.

This chain connects TRBV28 to TRBJ1-2; 9 positions match TRBD1. V lost 5 bases and J lost 2; bases outside the gene matches: 12. This CDR3 region has 17 residues. Per the germline V gene, CDR1 is MDHEN and CDR2 is SYDVKM. The CDR3 DNA reads TGTGCCAGCAGTATAAACAGGGGGCGCCGTGGGAACTATGGCTACACCTTC. Translating gives CASSINRGRRGNYGYTF.

V is TRBV2 and J is TRBJ1-2; 9 bases line up with TRBD1. In germline, CDR1 is SNHLY, CDR2 FYNNEI. The CDR3 runs to 15 residues. V lost 3 bases, J lost 1 base, and 3 bases stayed unmatched. CDR3 region: CASSDAGQGNYGYTF. The DNA for the CDR3 is TGTGCCAGCAGTGACGCGGGACAGGGTAACTATGGCTACACCTTC.

This clone was seen a single time. The rearrangement uses TRBV7-9 and TRBJ2-7; D is unresolved. V was cut by 5 bases and J by 4 bases, with 3 bases left in between. In germline, CDR1 is SEHNR, CDR2 FQNEAQ (reference sequence). CDR3 size: 10 residues. CDR3 coding DNA: TGTGCCAGCAGCCAATACGAGCAGTACTTC. This codes for CASSQYEQYF.

This clone showed up just once. J is TRBJ1-1 and V is TRBV2; D gene uncertain. V was pared by 7 bases and J by 4 bases, with 13 bases between. This CDR3 region has 13 residues. Germline-derived CDR1 and CDR2 are SNHLY and FYNNEI. CDR3 coding DNA: TGTGCCAGCACAGCTGAGGGAAGCACTGAAGCTTTCTTT. Amino acids: CASTAEGSTEAFF.

The chain is built from TRBV6-5 and TRBJ2-3, with TRBD1 matching over 7 bases. After removal of 7 bases from V and 3 bases from J, the junction contained 10 bases not matched to a gene. Germline CDR1 reads MNHEY; CDR2 reads SVGAGI. The CDR3 consists of 15 residues. The CDR3: CASTRQGRWTDTQYF. The DNA for the CDR3 is TGTGCCAGCACTAGACAGGGAAGGTGGACAGATACGCAGTATTTT.

The chain links TRBV7-9 to TRBJ2-1; 11 positions match TRBD1. V shed 7 bases, J shed 7 bases, and the junction held 6 bases outside the gene matches. This CDR3 has 14 residues. Germline values: CDR1 SEHNR, CDR2 FQNEAQ (reference sequence). CDR3 sequence (DNA): TGTGCCAGCAACCCAGGGACAGGGGGGAATGAGCAGTTCTTC. Translation gives CASNPGTGGNEQFF.

The V gene is TRBV27, the J gene TRBJ2-1; the match to TRBD2 covers 8 bases. Germline CDR1 MNHEY, CDR2 SMNVEV (reference sequence). This CDR3 has 14 amino acids. V lost 7 bases to trimming and J lost 5 bases; unmatched junction nucleotides: 7. CDR3: CASKKAGGHNEQFF. In nucleotides, the CDR3 is TGTGCCAGCAAGAAGGCGGGAGGTCACAATGAGCAGTTCTTC.